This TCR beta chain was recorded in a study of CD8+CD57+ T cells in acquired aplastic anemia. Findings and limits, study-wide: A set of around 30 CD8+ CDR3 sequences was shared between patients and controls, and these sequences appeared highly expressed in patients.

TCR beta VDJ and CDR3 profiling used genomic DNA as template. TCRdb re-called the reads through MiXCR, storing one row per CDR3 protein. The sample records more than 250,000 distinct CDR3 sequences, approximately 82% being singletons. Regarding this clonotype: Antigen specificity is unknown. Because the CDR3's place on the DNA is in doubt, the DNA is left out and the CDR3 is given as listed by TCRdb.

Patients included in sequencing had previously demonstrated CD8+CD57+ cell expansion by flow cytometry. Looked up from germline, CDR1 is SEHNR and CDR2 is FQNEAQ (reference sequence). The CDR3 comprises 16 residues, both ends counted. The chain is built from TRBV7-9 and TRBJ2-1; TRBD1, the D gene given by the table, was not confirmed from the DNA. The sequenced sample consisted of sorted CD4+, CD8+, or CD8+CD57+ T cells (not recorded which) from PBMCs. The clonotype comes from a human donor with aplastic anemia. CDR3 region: CASSLEPGELFFGEFF.